This paragraph covers one TCR beta chain sequence. In assigning cohorts, the study relied on participant-reported clinical history. The source of the sample is a study of blood T cell repertoires in COVID-19. The wider study: Whether acute or convalescent, the COVID-19 samples came from the United States, Italy and Spain.

Libraries were prepared by immunoSEQ multiplex PCR; TCRdb keeps only in-frame clonotypes and omits some of them. The sample carries about 200,000 clones, around 82% recorded once. The CDR3 length is 17 residues. The J segment lost 9 bases and the V segment lost 1 base, leaving 14 bases of the junction unmatched. The germline V gene has CDR1 SGHVS and CDR2 FQNEAQ. The genes are TRBV7-8 and TRBJ2-1; the match to TRBD2 covers 8 bases. The sample comprised PBMCs or T cells enriched from blood (not recorded which). This clonotype was sampled from a woman between 55 and 75 years old with acute COVID-19. Here the CDR3 reads CASSLGSGLVGSREQFF. For the CDR3, the DNA is TGTGCCAGCAGCTTAGGGTCGGGACTAGTCGGATCGCGTGAGCAGTTCTTC.